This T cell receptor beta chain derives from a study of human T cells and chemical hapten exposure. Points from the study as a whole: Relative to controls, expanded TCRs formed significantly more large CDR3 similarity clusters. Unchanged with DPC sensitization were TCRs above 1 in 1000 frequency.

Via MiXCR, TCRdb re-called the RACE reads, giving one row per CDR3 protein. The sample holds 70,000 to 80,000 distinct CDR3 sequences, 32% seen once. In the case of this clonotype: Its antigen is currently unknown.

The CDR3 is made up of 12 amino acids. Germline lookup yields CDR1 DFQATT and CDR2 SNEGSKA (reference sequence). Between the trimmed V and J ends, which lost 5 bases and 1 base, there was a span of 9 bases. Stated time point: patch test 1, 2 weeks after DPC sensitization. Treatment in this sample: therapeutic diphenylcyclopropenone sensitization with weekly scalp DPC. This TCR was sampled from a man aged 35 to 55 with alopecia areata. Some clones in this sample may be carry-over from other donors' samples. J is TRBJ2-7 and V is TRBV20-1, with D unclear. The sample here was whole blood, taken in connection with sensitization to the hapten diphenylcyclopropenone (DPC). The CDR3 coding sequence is TGCAGTGCTCCCTCCCCGTCCTACGAGCAGTACTTC. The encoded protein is CSAPSPSYEQYF.